This entry concerns a single T cell receptor beta chain. Its cognate antigen is unknown. Germline lookup yields CDR1 SNHLY and CDR2 FYNNEI. V gave up 6 bases and J gave up 5 bases, with 11 bases separating them. The length of the CDR3 is 13 residues. Two or more post-ART PBMC samples, plus at least one pre-ART sample, were available for each donor. The data are from a study of long-term antiretroviral therapy in people with HIV. Regarding the study as a whole: An increase in diversity followed ART, yet levels stayed below transplant donor controls. Those clones which expanded before ART made up the dominant part of the repertoire at all time points. In HIV, the repertoires covered a tighter span of CDR3 lengths than in controls.

It was version v3.0 of the immunoSEQ assay that was run at survey level. Sequencing was performed with immunoSEQ multiplex PCR; in TCRdb, only in-frame clones are kept and a portion is missing. The data contain 30,000 to 40,000 clones, roughly 80% of them seen just once; the ten biggest clones take up more than 4.5%. V is TRBV2 and J is TRBJ2-1, with D maybe TRBD2 (5 bases). The sample here was unsorted PBMCs, taken 1.5 years after starting antiretroviral therapy. This clonotype was obtained from a man aged 18-30 years with HIV. The CDR3 sequence: CASSPTTHNEQFF. The CDR3 bases are TGTGCCAGCAGCCCGACTACCCACAATGAGCAGTTCTTC.